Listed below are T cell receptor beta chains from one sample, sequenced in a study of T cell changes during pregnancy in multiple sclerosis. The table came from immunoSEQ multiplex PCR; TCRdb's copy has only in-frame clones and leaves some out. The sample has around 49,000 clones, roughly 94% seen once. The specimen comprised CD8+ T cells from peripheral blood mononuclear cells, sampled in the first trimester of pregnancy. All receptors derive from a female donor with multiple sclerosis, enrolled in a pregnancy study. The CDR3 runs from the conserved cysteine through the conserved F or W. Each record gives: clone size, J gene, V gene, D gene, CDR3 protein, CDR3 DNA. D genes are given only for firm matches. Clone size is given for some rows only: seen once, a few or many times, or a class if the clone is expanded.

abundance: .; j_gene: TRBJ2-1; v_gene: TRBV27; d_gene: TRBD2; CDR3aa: CASSLSSSGSNEQFF; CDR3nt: TGTGCCAGCAGTTTAAGCTCCAGCGGGAGTAATGAGCAGTTCTTC
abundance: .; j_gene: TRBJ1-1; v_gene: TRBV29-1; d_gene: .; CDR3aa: CSVAGQTFNEAFF; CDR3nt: TGCAGCGTCGCAGGACAAACCTTTAATGAAGCTTTCTTT
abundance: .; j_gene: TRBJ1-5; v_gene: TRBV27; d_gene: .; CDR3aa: CASSLIGSSNQPQHF; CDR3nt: TGTGCCAGCAGTTTAATAGGGAGTAGCAATCAGCCCCAGCATTTT
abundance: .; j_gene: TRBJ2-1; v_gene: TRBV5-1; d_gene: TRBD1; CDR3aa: CASSSEGDRALQLTEQFF; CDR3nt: TGCGCCAGCAGCTCGGAAGGGGACAGGGCCCTTCAATTAACTGAGCAGTTCTTC
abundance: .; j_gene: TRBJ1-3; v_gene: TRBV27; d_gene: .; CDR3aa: CASSLRGISGNTIYF; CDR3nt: TGTGCCAGCAGTTTACGCGGGATCTCTGGAAACACCATATATTTT
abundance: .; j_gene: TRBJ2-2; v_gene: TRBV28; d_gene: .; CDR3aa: CATVDFSTGELFF; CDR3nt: TGTGCCACCGTGGACTTCTCCACCGGGGAGCTGTTTTTT
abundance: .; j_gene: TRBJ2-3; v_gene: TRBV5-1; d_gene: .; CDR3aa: CASSFVPGTSTDTQYF; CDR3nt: TGCGCCAGCAGCTTTGTTCCAGGGACTAGCACAGATACGCAGTATTTT
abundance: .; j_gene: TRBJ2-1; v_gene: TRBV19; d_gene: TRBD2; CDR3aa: CASSIHVSLAGEAVNEQFF; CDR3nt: TGTGCCAGTAGTATTCATGTATCACTAGCGGGAGAGGCAGTCAATGAGCAGTTCTTC
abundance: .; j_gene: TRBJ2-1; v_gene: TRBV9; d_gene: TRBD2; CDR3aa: CASSAGTSGIRNEQFF; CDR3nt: TGTGCCAGCAGCGCCGGGACTAGCGGGATTAGGAATGAGCAGTTCTTC
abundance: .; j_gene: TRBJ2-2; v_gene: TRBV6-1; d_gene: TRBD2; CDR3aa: CASSDTEREITGELFF; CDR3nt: TGTGCCAGCAGTGATACTGAGCGGGAAATCACCGGGGAGCTGTTTTTT
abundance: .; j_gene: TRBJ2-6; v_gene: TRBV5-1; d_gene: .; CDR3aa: CASSSSGTGANVLTF; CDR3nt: TGCGCCAGCAGCTCTTCAGGTACTGGGGCCAACGTCCTGACTTTC
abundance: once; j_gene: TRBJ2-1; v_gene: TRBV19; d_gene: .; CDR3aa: CASIAGNEQFF; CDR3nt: TGTGCCAGTATCGCGGGGAATGAGCAGTTCTTC
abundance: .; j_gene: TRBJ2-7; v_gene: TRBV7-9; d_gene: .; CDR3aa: CASSLGQDRDYEQYF; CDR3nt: TGTGCCAGCAGCTTAGGCCAGGACAGAGACTACGAGCAGTACTTC
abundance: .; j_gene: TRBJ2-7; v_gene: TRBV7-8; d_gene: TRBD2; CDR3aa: CASSFLSSGSYEQYF; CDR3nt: TGTGCCAGCAGCTTCCTCTCTAGCGGGAGTTACGAGCAGTACTTC
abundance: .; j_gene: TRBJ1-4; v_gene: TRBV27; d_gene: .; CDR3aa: CASSLGGWGEKLFF; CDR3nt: TGTGCCAGCAGTTTAGGGGGGTGGGGTGAAAAACTGTTTTTT
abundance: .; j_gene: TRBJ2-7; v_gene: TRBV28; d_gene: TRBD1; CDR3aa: CASSFRGRQSYEQYF; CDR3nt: TGTGCCAGCAGTTTTAGGGGGCGGCAGTCCTACGAGCAGTACTTC
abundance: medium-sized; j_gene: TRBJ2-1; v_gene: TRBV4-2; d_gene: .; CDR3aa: CASSQGTGEYNEQFF; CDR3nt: TGTGCCAGCAGCCAAGGGACGGGAGAGTACAATGAGCAGTTCTTC
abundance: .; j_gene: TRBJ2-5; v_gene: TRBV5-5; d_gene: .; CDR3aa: CASSLEGRGRETQYF; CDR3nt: TGTGCCAGCAGCTTGGAAGGACGGGGAAGGGAGACCCAGTACTTC
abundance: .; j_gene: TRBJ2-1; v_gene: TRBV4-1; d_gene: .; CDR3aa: CASSQFRGYEQFF; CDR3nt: TGCGCCAGCAGCCAATTCAGGGGATATGAGCAGTTCTTC
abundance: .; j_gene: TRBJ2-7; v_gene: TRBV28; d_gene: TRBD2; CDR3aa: CASSLSGRTTYEQYF; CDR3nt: TGTGCCAGCAGTTTAAGCGGGAGGACCACCTACGAGCAGTACTTC
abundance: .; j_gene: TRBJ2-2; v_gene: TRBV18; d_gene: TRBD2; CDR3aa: CASSPTSGNTGELFF; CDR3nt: TGTGCCAGCTCACCAACTAGCGGTAACACCGGGGAGCTGTTTTTT
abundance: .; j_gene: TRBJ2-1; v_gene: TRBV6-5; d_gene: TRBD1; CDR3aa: CASSFGQGHNEQFF; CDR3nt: TGTGCCAGCAGTTTTGGACAGGGCCACAATGAGCAGTTCTTC
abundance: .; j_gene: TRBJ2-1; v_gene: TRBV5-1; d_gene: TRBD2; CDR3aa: CASSFSGNSYNEQFF; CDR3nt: TGCGCCAGCAGCTTTAGCGGGAACTCCTACAATGAGCAGTTCTTC
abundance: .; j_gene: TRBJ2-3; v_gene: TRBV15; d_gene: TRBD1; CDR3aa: CATSRDRGRTDTQYF; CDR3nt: TGTGCCACCTCCCGGGACAGGGGGCGCACAGATACGCAGTATTTT
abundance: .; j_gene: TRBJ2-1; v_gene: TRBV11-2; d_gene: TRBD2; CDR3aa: CASIGLAGVGNEQFF; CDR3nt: TGTGCCAGCATCGGACTAGCGGGAGTGGGCAATGAGCAGTTCTTC
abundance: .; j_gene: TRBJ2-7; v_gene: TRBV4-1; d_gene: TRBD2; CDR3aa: CASSPVGRGNEQYF; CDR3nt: TGCGCCAGCAGCCCCGTCGGGAGGGGCAACGAGCAGTACTTC
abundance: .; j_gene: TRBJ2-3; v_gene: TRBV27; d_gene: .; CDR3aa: CASSTGDTQYF; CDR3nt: TGTGCCAGTTCAACAGGAGATACGCAGTATTTT
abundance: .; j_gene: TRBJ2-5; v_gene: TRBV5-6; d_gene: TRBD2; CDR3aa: CASSFGGIQETQYF; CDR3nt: TGTGCCAGCAGCTTCGGGGGGATCCAAGAGACCCAGTACTTC
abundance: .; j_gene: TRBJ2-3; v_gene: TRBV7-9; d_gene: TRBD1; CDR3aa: CASSLIAGQGTDTQYF; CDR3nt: TGTGCCAGCAGCCTAATCGCGGGACAGGGGACAGATACGCAGTATTTT
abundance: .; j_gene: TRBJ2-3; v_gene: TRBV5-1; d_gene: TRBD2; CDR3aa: CASSLVLAGGPTDTQYF; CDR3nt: TGCGCCAGCAGCTTGGTACTAGCGGGAGGGCCCACAGATACGCAGTATTTT
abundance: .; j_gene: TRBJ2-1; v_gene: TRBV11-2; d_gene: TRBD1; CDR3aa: CASSPYRGYNEQFF; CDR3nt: TGTGCCAGCAGCCCTTACAGGGGATACAATGAGCAGTTCTTC
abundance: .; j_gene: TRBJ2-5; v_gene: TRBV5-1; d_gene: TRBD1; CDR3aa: CASRDRTETQYF; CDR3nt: TGCGCCAGCAGGGACAGGACAGAGACCCAGTACTTC
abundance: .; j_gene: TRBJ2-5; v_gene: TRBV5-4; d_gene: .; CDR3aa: CASSSGLELETQYF; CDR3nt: TGTGCCAGCAGCTCCGGACTTGAATTGGAGACCCAGTACTTC
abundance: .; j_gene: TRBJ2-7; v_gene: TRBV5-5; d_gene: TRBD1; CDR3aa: CASSLTGVNYEQYF; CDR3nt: TGTGCCAGCAGCTTGACAGGGGTGAATTACGAGCAGTACTTC
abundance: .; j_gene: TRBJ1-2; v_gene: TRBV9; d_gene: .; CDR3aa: CASSARGSSPSGYTF; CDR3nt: TGTGCCAGCAGCGCCAGGGGTTCATCCCCGAGCGGCTACACCTTC
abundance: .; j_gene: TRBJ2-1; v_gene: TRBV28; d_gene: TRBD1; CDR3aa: CASRPLRGQGANEQFF; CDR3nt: TGTGCCAGCAGACCCCTCAGGGGACAGGGGGCCAATGAGCAGTTCTTC
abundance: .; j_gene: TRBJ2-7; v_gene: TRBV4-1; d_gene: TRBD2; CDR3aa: CASSRTSGGLYEQYF; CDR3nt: TGCGCCAGCAGCCGAACTAGCGGAGGGCTCTACGAGCAGTACTTC
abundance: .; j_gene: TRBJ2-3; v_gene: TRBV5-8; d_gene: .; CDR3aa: CASSLLGAQGDTQYF; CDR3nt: TGTGCCAGCAGCTTATTAGGGGCCCAGGGGGATACGCAGTATTTT
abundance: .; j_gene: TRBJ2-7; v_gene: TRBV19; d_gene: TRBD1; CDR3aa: CASSMWQGAYEQYF; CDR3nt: TGTGCCAGTAGTATGTGGCAGGGGGCTTACGAGCAGTACTTC
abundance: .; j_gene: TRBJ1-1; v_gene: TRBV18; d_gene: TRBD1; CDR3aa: CASSPDRATNTEAFF; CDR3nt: TGTGCCAGCTCACCGGACAGGGCGACGAACACTGAAGCTTTCTTT
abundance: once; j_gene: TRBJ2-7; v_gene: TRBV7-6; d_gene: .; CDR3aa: CASSARTGFYEQYF; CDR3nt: TGTGCCAGCAGCGCCCGGACTGGCTTTTACGAGCAGTACTTC
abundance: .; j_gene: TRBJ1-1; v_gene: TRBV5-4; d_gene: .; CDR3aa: CASSRQANTEAFF; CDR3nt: TGTGCCAGCAGCAGACAGGCGAACACTGAAGCTTTCTTT
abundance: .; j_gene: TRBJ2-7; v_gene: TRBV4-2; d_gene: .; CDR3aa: CASSQDRLSGPFKTYEQYF; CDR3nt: TGTGCCAGCAGCCAAGACCGCCTTTCGGGTCCGTTCAAAACCTACGAGCAGTACTTC
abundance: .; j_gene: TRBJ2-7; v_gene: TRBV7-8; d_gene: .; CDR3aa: CASSSDSSYEQYF; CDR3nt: TGTGCCAGCAGCTCGGACTCTTCCTACGAGCAGTACTTC
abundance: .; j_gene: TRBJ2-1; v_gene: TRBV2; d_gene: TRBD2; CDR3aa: CASAYTSGFYNEQFF; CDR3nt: TGTGCCAGCGCGTATACTAGCGGCTTCTACAATGAGCAGTTCTTC
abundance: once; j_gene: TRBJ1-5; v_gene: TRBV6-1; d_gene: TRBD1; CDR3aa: CASSERQGLNQPQHF; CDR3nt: TGTGCCAGCAGTGAACGACAGGGGTTAAATCAGCCCCAGCATTTT
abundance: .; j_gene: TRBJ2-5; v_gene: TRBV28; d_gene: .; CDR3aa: CASSLEELGETQYF; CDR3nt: TGTGCCAGCAGTTTAGAAGAACTCGGGGAGACCCAGTACTTC
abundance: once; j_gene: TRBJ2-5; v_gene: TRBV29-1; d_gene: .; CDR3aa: CSVTEGGETQYF; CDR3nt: TGCAGCGTTACGGAGGGAGGAGAGACCCAGTACTTC
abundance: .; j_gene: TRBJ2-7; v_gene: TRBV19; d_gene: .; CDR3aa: CASSTGSYEQYF; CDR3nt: TGTGCCAGTAGTACAGGGTCCTACGAGCAGTACTTC
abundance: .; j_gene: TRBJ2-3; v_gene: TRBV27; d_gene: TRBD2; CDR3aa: CASSGLAVYSTDTQYF; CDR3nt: TGTGCCAGCAGTGGACTAGCGGTTTATAGCACAGATACGCAGTATTTT
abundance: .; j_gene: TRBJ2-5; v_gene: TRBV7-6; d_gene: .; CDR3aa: CASSPLTQETQYF; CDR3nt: TGTGCCAGCAGCCCCCTGACACAAGAGACCCAGTACTTC
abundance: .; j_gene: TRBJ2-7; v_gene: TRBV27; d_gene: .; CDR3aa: CASRISAGYPYEQYF; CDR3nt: TGTGCCAGCAGAATTTCGGCGGGTTATCCCTACGAGCAGTACTTC
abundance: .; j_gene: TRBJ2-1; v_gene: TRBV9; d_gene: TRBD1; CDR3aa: CASSARTGANNEQFF; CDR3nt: TGTGCCAGCAGCGCAAGGACAGGGGCCAACAATGAGCAGTTCTTC
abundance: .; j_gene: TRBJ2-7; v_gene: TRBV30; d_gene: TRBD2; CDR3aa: CAWGGRDYDSEQYF; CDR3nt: TGTGCCTGGGGGGGTCGGGACTATGACTCCGAGCAGTACTTC